This TCR beta chain was retrieved from a study of shared clonotypes between healthy human individuals. About the study: Per donor, three plates held CD4 naive cells, three held CD4 memory, two held CD8 naive and one held CD8 memory. Broader study findings: Naive subsets usually exceeded memory subsets in estimated richness. Clonotype sharing across donors was expected to vary with sequencing depth.

As originally analysed: ImmunoSEQ output lacked quality scores and full-length reads, limiting matched filtering. Sequenced by immunoSEQ multiplex PCR; TCRdb stores in-frame clones only, minus some. The DNA gave D and trimming, while V, J and clone size come from that table. Counted here are about 1,500,000 clones, 96% occurring once; the ten biggest clones make up approximately 1.1%. About this clone: Its antigen is still unknown.

Germline V CDR1 and CDR2: SGHTS, YDEGEE. This CDR3 comprises 18 residues. With V trimmed by 4 bases and J by 2 bases, 17 bases remained unmatched. The chain uses TRBV5-8 and TRBJ2-7, with TRBD2 matching 8 bases. Material: naive CD4+ T cells sorted from blood. Subset given: CD45RA+ positively selected. This clonotype was obtained from a man aged 25 to 40 in good health. The DNA of the CDR3 is TGTGCCAGCAGCCCTACGGGCGGCGGACTAGCTTCAACCTACGAGCAGTACTTC. This gives the protein CASSPTGGGLASTYEQYF.